The TCR beta chain described here comes from a study of blood T cell repertoires in COVID-19. Background on the study: Both acute and convalescent COVID-19 samples were obtained from the United States, Italy and Spain. Nucleic acid was either cDNA or gDNA, and it came from T cells, B-cell-depleted T cells, or PBMCs.

From germline, CDR1 is MGHRA and CDR2 YSYEKL. The CDR3 is 17 amino acids. Trimming at V came to 2 bases and at J to 8 bases, leaving 16 bases not matched to a gene. In the source study's methods: Reference gene primer amplification in the assay estimated nucleated cell counts. Clones were sequenced by immunoSEQ multiplex PCR, and TCRdb holds only the in-frame ones, with some missing. The D gene and trimming were derived from the DNA, and the V and J assignments and clone size from that table. This table has hundreds of thousands of clones, under 95% appearing once. What the recovered Cohort 3 donors had was two negative PCRs, clearance, or symptom resolution.

The source material was PBMCs or T cells enriched from blood (not recorded which). The gene calls are TRBV4-1 and TRBJ1-2; 8 nucleotides agree with TRBD1. The receptor was isolated from a woman aged 18-29 years who had recovered from COVID-19. The CDR3 sequence: CASSQYPLGQGVGGYTF. The CDR3 nucleotides are TGCGCCAGCAGCCAATACCCCCTCGGACAGGGAGTAGGGGGCTACACCTTC.